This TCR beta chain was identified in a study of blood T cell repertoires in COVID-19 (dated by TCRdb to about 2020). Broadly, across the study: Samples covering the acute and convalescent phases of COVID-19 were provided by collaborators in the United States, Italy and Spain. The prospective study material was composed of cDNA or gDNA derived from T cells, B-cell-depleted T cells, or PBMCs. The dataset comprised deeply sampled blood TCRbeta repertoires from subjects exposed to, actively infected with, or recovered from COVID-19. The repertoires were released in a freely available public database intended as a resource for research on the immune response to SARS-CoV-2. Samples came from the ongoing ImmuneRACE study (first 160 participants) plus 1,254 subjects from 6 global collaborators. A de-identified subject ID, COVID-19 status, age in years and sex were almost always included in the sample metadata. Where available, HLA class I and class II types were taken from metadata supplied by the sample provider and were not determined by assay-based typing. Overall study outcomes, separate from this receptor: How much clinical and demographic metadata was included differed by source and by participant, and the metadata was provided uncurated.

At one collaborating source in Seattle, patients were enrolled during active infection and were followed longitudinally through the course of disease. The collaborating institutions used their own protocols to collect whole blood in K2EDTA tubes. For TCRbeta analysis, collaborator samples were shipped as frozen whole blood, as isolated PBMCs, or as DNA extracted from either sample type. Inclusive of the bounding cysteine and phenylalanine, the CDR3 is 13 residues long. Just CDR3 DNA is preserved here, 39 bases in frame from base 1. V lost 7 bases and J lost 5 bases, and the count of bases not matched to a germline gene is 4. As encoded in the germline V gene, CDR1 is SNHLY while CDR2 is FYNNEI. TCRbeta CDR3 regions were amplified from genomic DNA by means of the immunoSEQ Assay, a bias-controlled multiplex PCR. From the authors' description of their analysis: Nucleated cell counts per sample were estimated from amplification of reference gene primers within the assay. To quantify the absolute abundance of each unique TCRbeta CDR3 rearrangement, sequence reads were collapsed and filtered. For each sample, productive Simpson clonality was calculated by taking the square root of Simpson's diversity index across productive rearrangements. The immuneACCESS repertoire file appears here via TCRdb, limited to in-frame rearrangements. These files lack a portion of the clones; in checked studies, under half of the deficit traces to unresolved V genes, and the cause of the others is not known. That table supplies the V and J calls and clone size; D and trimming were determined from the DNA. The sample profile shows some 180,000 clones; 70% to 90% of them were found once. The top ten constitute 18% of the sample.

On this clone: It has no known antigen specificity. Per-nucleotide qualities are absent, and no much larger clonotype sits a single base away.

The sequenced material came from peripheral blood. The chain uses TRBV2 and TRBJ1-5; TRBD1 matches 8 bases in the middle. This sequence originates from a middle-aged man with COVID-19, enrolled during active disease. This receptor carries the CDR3 CASNQGADQPQHF. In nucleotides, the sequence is TGTGCCAGCAACCAGGGGGCGGATCAGCCCCAGCATTTT.